These T cell receptor beta chains were read from a single sample in a study of identical twins. Each CDR3 protein gets one entry after TCRdb re-called the 5' RACE reads with MiXCR. The data contain 1.5 million to 2 million distinct CDR3 sequences, around 29% of them seen just once; the ten biggest clones take up around 0.25%. The sequenced sample was cord blood. The receptor source for this set is a newborn girl in good health. Each CDR3 is given with its conserved first and last residue. The D gene is left open where the match is weak. Where a row states a size, it is once, few, many or the class of an expanded clone; other rows omit it.

J: TRBJ2-1
size: -
V: TRBV12-3/TRBV12-4
D: TRBD2
DNA: TGTGCCAGCAGTTTCTGGACTAGAATGAATGAGCAGTTCTTC
CDR3: CASSFWTRMNEQFF

J: TRBJ1-2
size: few
V: TRBV28
D: TRBD1
DNA: TGTGCCACCGAACTCTTGGGACAGTCATATGGCTACACCTTC
CDR3: CATELLGQSYGYTF

J: TRBJ1-1
size: -
V: TRBV6-2/TRBV6-3
D: TRBD1
DNA: TGTGCCATAAGACAGGGGGCGGGCACTGAAGCTTTCTTT
CDR3: CAIRQGAGTEAFF

J: TRBJ2-5
size: -
V: TRBV7-2
D: -
DNA: TGTGCCAGCAGCTTATGGAGAAGCGCCGCCCAAGAGACCCAGTACTTC
CDR3: CASSLWRSAAQETQYF

J: TRBJ2-7
size: few
V: TRBV7-2
D: TRBD2
DNA: TGTGCCAGCTTAGCGCACGCGGGGGGCTACGAGCAGTACTTC
CDR3: CASLAHAGGYEQYF

J: TRBJ1-2
size: -
V: TRBV5-1
D: -
DNA: TGCGCCAGCAGCTTGGCCCGGAATCCCCTCCCTGGCTACACCTTC
CDR3: CASSLARNPLPGYTF

J: TRBJ1-2
size: few
V: TRBV21-1
D: -
DNA: TGTGCCAGCAATACAGGGGGGCCCTATGGCTACACCTTC
CDR3: CASNTGGPYGYTF

J: TRBJ1-2
size: -
V: TRBV15
D: -
DNA: TGTGCCACCAGCAGAGACGCGGGAGCCACCTATGGCTACACCTTC
CDR3: CATSRDAGATYGYTF

J: TRBJ2-3
size: -
V: TRBV12-3/TRBV12-4
D: -
DNA: TGTGCCAGCAGCACTGTGACAACAGATACGCAATATTTT
CDR3: CASSTVTTDTQYF

J: TRBJ1-2
size: -
V: TRBV25-1
D: TRBD1
DNA: TGTGCCAGCAGTGACAGGGACAGGGGATTCTATGGCTACACCTTC
CDR3: CASSDRDRGFYGYTF

J: TRBJ2-7
size: -
V: TRBV28
D: TRBD2
DNA: TGTGCCAGCAGTTTAACGGGACTATCCCACGAGCAGTACTTC
CDR3: CASSLTGLSHEQYF

J: TRBJ2-7
size: -
V: TRBV20-1
D: TRBD1
DNA: TGCGGTGCTAGAGGGGACAGATACGAGCAGTACTTC
CDR3: CGARGDRYEQYF

J: TRBJ2-1
size: once
V: TRBV6-8
D: TRBD2
DNA: TGTGCCAGCAGTTACGGGACTAGGTGGTCGGGCAATGAGCAGTTCTTC
CDR3: CASSYGTRWSGNEQFF